What follows are 14 T cell receptor beta chains derived from one specimen sequenced in a study of blood T cell repertoires in COVID-19. Method: immunoSEQ multiplex PCR; TCRdb's copy keeps in-frame clones and lacks some. Seen here are about 160,000 clones, approximately 88% observed once, and the top ten hold approximately 7%. The source material was PBMCs or T cells enriched from blood (not recorded which). These receptor sequences come from a woman aged 50 to 65 who had recovered from COVID-19.

The gene calls are TRBV5-6 and TRBJ1-1; D unresolved. The CDR3 is 15 residues long. Germline lookup yields CDR1 SGHDT and CDR2 YYEEEE. V was pared by 7 bases and J by 0 bases, with 16 bases between. The CDR3 DNA sequence: TGTGCCAGCCGACCGGAGGATCCCCTGAACACTGAAGCTTTCTTT. It specifies CASRPEDPLNTEAFF.

The genes are TRBV5-4 and TRBJ2-5, with 8 bases fitting TRBD2. There are 13 residues in the CDR3. V was pared by 5 bases and J by 7 bases, with 7 bases of the junction left unmatched. Germline CDR1 SGHNT, CDR2 YYREEE (reference sequence). For the CDR3, the DNA is TGTGCCAGCAGACCAAGCGGGGGCGGGACCCAGTACTTC. Amino acid sequence: CASRPSGGGTQYF.

This clone was counted a few times. The rearrangement joins TRBV7-6 to TRBJ2-5; D not resolved. This CDR3 spans 14 amino acids. Between the trimmed V and J ends, which lost 5 bases and 7 bases, there was a span of 17 bases. Per germline, CDR1 SGHVS and CDR2 FNYEAQ. The CDR3, as DNA: TGTGCCAGCAGCCCTCTGTACCGAGGCGGGACCCAGTACTTC. It specifies CASSPLYRGGTQYF.

V usage is TRBV19 and J usage is TRBJ1-5; weak D call: TRBD1 (6 bases). The CDR3 loop spans 13 amino acids. The V gene lost 4 bases and the J gene lost 7 bases, with 11 bases spanning the gap. Per germline, CDR1 LNHDA and CDR2 SQIVND (reference sequence). The CDR3 DNA follows: TGTGCCAGTAGTAGTACAGGGAAGCAGCCCCAGCATTTT. Protein product: CASSSTGKQPQHF. The complete variable domain, with remaining parts taken from reference TRBV19 and TRBJ1-5, reads DGGITQSPKYLFRKEGQNVTLSCEQNLNHDAMYWYRQDPGQGLRLIYYSQIVNDFQKGDIAEGYSVSREKKESFPLTVTSAQKNPTAFYLCASSSTGKQPQHFGDGTRLSIL.

The chain joins TRBV15 to TRBJ2-7, with no clear D. The length of the CDR3 is 14 residues. V shed 6 bases and J shed 6 bases, with 18 bases lying between them. Germline V lookup: CDR1 LNHNV, CDR2 YYDKDF (reference sequence). The CDR3 DNA reads as TGTGCCACCAGGCCGGCGGTGTTTTTGAGCGAGCAGTACTTC. Its protein is CATRPAVFLSEQYF.

This sequence joins TRBV12-3 or TRBV12-4 and TRBJ1-2; 7 bases are shared with TRBD1. CDR3 length: 12 amino acids. Unmatched junction bases numbered 2, after V lost 5 bases and J lost 5 bases. CDR3 loop: CASSTGDYGYTF. In DNA, the CDR3 is TGTGCCAGCAGTACAGGGGATTATGGCTACACCTTC.

CDR3 in DNA: TGTGCCACCCTTGCTCAACTATCTAACTATGGCTACACCTTC. Its protein product is CATLAQLSNYGYTF. This chain connects TRBV10-3 to TRBJ1-2, with no clear D. V lost 10 bases, J lost 0 bases, and 15 bases lay in between. CDR3 length: 14 residues. The germline V gene has CDR1 ENHRY and CDR2 SYGVKD.

The chain employs TRBV20-1 and TRBJ2-7, with 7 positions matching TRBD2. Germline V gene lookup returns CDR1 DFQATT and CDR2 SNEGSKA (reference sequence). With V trimmed by 1 base and J by 8 bases, 2 bases remained unmatched. The CDR3 length is 11 residues. In DNA, the CDR3 is TGCAGTGCTAGAGTAGCGGGCCAGCAGTACTTC. It codes for CSARVAGQQYF.

The genes are TRBV6-6 and TRBJ2-5; D call uncertain. CDR1 MNHNY and CDR2 SVGAGI come from the germline V gene (reference sequence). The length of the CDR3 is 13 residues. Trimming shortened V by 0 bases and J by 5 bases, and 7 bases separated the two germline ends. CDR3 DNA sequence: TGTGCCAGCAGTTACTCGAGAGTCGAGACCCAGTACTTC. This encodes CASSYSRVETQYF.

CDR3 protein: CASSPPRGGPTGELFF. The CDR3 coding sequence is TGTGCCAGCAGCCCCCCCCGGGGGGGCCCCACCGGGGAGCTGTTTTTT. The chain links TRBV7-6 to TRBJ2-2; 8 bases align to TRBD2. V lost 5 bases to trimming and J lost 4 bases; unmatched junction nucleotides: 9. The CDR3 loop spans 16 amino acids. Germline assignment: CDR1 SGHVS and CDR2 FNYEAQ.

V usage is TRBV27 and J usage is TRBJ2-7, with TRBD1 matching 8 bases. The length of the CDR3 is 12 residues. The germline CDR1 and CDR2 sequences are MNHEY and SMNVEV (reference sequence). J lost 4 bases, V lost 6 bases, and 2 bases had no gene match. The CDR3 DNA reads TGTGCCAGCAGGGGACAGGCGTACGAGCAGTACTTC. Translating it yields CASRGQAYEQYF.

The V gene is TRBV24-1, the J gene TRBJ2-1; D unresolved. The length of the CDR3 is 14 residues. Trimming cost V 1 base and J 6 bases, with 9 bases left between them. The germline gives CDR1 KGHDR, CDR2 SFDVKD. In DNA form, the CDR3 reads TGTGCCACCAGTGATTTCCCCCTTAGCAATGAGCAGTTCTTC. Translated, it gives CATSDFPLSNEQFF.

The rearrangement links TRBV27 to TRBJ2-1; TRBD1 might be the D (6 bases). This CDR3 region has 13 residues. Trimming took 8 bases from V and 8 from J, leaving 16 bases between them. Germline loops: CDR1 MNHEY, CDR2 SMNVEV (reference sequence). CDR3 protein: CASGMGARDEQFF. The CDR3 region has the DNA TGTGCCAGCGGTATGGGGGCGAGGGATGAGCAGTTCTTC.

The chain employs TRBV4-3 and TRBJ1-4, with a possible D match to TRBD1 (5 bases). The V end was cut by 0 bases, the J end by 7 bases, with 12 bases between. The CDR3 runs 15 residues. Germline loops: CDR1 LGHNA, CDR2 YSLEER. For the CDR3, the DNA is TGCGCCAGCAGCCAAGATGGGGGAGGTGTTGAAAAACTGTTTTTT. Translating gives CASSQDGGGVEKLFF.